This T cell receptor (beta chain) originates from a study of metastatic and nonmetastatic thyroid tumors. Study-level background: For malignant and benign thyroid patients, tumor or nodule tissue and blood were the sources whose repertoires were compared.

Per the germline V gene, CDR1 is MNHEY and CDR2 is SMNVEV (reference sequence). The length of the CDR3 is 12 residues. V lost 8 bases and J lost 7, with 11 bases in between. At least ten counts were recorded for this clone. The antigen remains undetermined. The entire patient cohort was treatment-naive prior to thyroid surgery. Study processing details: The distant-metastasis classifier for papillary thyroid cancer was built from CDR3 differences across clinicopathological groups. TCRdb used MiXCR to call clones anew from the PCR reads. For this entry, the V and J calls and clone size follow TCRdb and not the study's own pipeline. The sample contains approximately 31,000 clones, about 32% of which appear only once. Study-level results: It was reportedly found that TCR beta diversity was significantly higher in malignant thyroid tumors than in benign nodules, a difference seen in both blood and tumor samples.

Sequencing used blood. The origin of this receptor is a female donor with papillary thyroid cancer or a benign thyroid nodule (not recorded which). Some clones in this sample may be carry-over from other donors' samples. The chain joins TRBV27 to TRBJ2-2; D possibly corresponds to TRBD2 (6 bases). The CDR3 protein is CASGGSDGELFF. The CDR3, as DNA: TGTGCCAGCGGGGGGTCGGACGGGGAGCTGTTTTTT.